This TCR beta chain was observed in a study of T cells in Graves' hyperthyroidism and ophthalmopathy. Findings of the study overall: Model-based prediction identified ophthalmopathy a median 6.5 months prior to its onset. Most clonotypes that expanded in the thyroid above 0.001 also showed up in blood.

RNA transcripts provided the source from which TCR beta CDR3 regions were amplified. The HTBI primer set drove a first-round RT-PCR of the TCR CDR3. TCRdb ran MiXCR on the multiplex PCR reads and lists one entry per CDR3 protein. The table records roughly 570,000 distinct CDR3 sequences, 46% of them present only once. V lost 5 bases and J 8 bases, leaving 18 bases between the germline ends. The CDR3 loop spans 14 amino acids. The germline CDR1 and CDR2 sequences are SEHNR and FQNEAQ (reference sequence). To note about this clonotype: Its matching antigen is unknown.

Investigators excluded patients with uncontrolled infection, other autoimmune disease, pregnancy or lactation. The V gene is TRBV7-9, the J gene TRBJ1-2; D is perhaps TRBD1 (5 bases). This TCR was recovered from an adult woman with Graves' disease, either hyperthyroidism or ophthalmopathy (not recorded which). The material sequenced was peripheral blood or thyroid tissue (not recorded which). The CDR3 is CASSPPGLAGGYTF. For the CDR3, the DNA is TGTGCCAGCAGCCCGCCGGGACTAGCGGGAGGCTACACCTTC. Combining the CDR3 with reference TRBV7-9 and TRBJ1-2 gives the whole variable domain DTGVSQNPRHKITKRGQNVTFRCDPISEHNRLYWYRQTLGQGPEFLTYFQNEAQLEKSRLLSDRFSAERPKGSFSTLEIQRTEQGDSAMYLCASSPPGLAGGYTFGSGTRLTVV.